A selection of T cell receptor beta chains follows, all from one sample in a study of cytotoxic CD8 clonotypes in ibrutinib-treated CLL. Here immunoSEQ multiplex PCR was the method, and the copy in TCRdb shows in-frame clones only, minus some. The sample records tens of thousands of clones, around 52% being singletons. The sample was PBMCs, taken at disease progression, from a patient treated with ibrutinib. The receptors derive from a human donor with chronic lymphocytic leukemia. CDR3s include the opening cysteine and the closing phenylalanine or tryptophan. The order of the fields is J gene, V gene, clone size, D gene, CDR3 protein, CDR3 DNA. The D gene is left open where the match is weak. Rows give clone size only sometimes, using once, few, many, or a class for an expanded clone.

TRBJ2-3	TRBV5-4	NA	NA	CASSFGGGATDTQYF	TGTGCCAGCAGCTTTGGAGGGGGGGCCACAGATACGCAGTATTTT
TRBJ2-7	TRBV27	NA	NA	CASSLDLNLYEQYF	TGTGCCAGCAGTTTAGACTTGAATCTTTACGAGCAGTACTTC
TRBJ2-1	TRBV6-4	few	NA	CASSDASGTEINEQFF	TGTGCCAGCAGTGACGCCAGCGGGACAGAGATTAATGAGCAGTTCTTC
TRBJ2-5	TRBV5-1	few	TRBD1	CASSSGQGDETQYF	TGCGCCAGCAGCTCGGGACAGGGGGACGAGACCCAGTACTTC
TRBJ2-1	TRBV9	once	TRBD2	CASSVTGGTSLDEQFF	TGTGCCAGCAGCGTAACCGGTGGGACTAGCCTTGATGAGCAGTTCTTC
TRBJ2-2	TRBV9	NA	NA	CASSPFLNTGELFF	TGTGCCAGCAGCCCCTTTTTGAACACCGGGGAGCTGTTTTTT
TRBJ1-2	TRBV5-4	few	NA	CASSWDSGYGYTF	TGTGCCAGCAGCTGGGACTCGGGCTATGGCTACACCTTC
TRBJ2-5	TRBV5-1	few	NA	CASSRGQPQETQYF	TGCGCCAGCAGCCGAGGACAGCCCCAAGAGACCCAGTACTTC
TRBJ1-2	TRBV12-5	once	NA	CASAPGSRGYTF	TGTGCTAGTGCCCCCGGCAGCCGTGGCTACACCTTC
TRBJ1-1	TRBV18	NA	NA	CASSPARTGTEAFF	TGTGCCAGCTCACCAGCGCGGACGGGGACTGAAGCTTTCTTT
TRBJ2-7	TRBV27	NA	NA	CASSFASRAYEQYF	TGTGCCAGCAGTTTCGCGAGTCGAGCCTACGAGCAGTACTTC
TRBJ2-5	TRBV5-1	once	TRBD2	CASSLDLAGAPRWETQYF	TGCGCCAGCAGCTTGGATCTAGCGGGGGCCCCGCGTTGGGAGACCCAGTACTTC
TRBJ1-6	TRBV30	NA	TRBD1	CAWSRDRGKPNSPLHF	TGTGCCTGGAGTAGGGACAGGGGAAAGCCTAATTCACCCCTCCACTTT
TRBJ2-1	TRBV27	NA	NA	CASRPTARNEQFF	TGTGCCAGCAGGCCGACTGCACGCAATGAGCAGTTCTTC
TRBJ2-2	TRBV5-1	few	NA	CASSLAQAGELFF	TGCGCCAGCAGCTTGGCCCAGGCCGGGGAGCTGTTTTTT
TRBJ2-2	TRBV7-3	once	NA	CASSLGGTRNTGELFF	TGTGCCAGCAGCCTAGGCGGGACAAGAAACACCGGGGAGCTGTTTTTT
TRBJ2-7	TRBV7-9	NA	NA	CASSLEGHSSYEQYF	TGTGCCAGCAGCTTAGAAGGCCACAGCTCCTACGAGCAGTACTTC
TRBJ1-1	TRBV25-1	NA	NA	CASSRNTEAFF	TGTGCCAGCAGCAGGAACACTGAAGCTTTCTTT
TRBJ2-7	TRBV28	NA	NA	CASSFFGQSVPEQYF	TGTGCCAGCAGTTTCTTCGGACAGTCGGTCCCCGAGCAGTACTTC
TRBJ1-1	TRBV2	few	NA	CATDQPGANTEAFF	TGTGCCACCGATCAACCAGGGGCGAACACTGAAGCTTTCTTT
TRBJ1-2	TRBV5-1	NA	TRBD1	CASSSGQNYGYTF	TGCGCCAGCAGCTCGGGACAGAACTATGGCTACACCTTC
TRBJ1-1	TRBV14	NA	NA	CASSQGWSLRAFF	TGTGCCAGCAGCCAGGGGTGGTCTCTTCGAGCTTTCTTT
TRBJ1-5	TRBV18	few	TRBD1	CASSLTGDNQPQHF	TGTGCCAGCTCTCTTACAGGGGACAATCAGCCCCAGCATTTT
TRBJ1-5	TRBV28	NA	NA	CASSPGRPRGDPQHF	TGTGCCAGCAGTCCCGGGCGTCCCCGAGGAGATCCCCAGCATTTT
TRBJ2-6	TRBV7-2	NA	TRBD2	CASSPGGAGANVLTF	TGTGCCAGCAGCCCCGGGGGGGCTGGGGCCAACGTCCTGACTTTC
TRBJ2-7	TRBV7-2	medium-sized	NA	CASSETGYYEQYF	TGTGCCAGCAGCGAGACAGGTTACTACGAGCAGTACTTC
TRBJ2-1	TRBV5-3	NA	NA	CARSPTGTLHNEQFF	TGTGCCAGAAGCCCAACCGGGACTCTTCACAATGAGCAGTTCTTC
TRBJ1-4	TRBV9	NA	NA	CASSVGGVRLQGEKLFF	TGTGCCAGCAGCGTAGGGGGGGTGCGGCTCCAAGGCGAAAAACTGTTTTTT
TRBJ2-1	TRBV6-4	NA	TRBD2	CASSAQTSSSYNEQFF	TGTGCCAGCAGTGCCCAGACTAGCAGCTCCTACAATGAGCAGTTCTTC
TRBJ1-1	TRBV5-1	NA	TRBD1	CASSFRGRTEAFF	TGCGCCAGCAGCTTCAGGGGGCGGACTGAAGCTTTCTTT
TRBJ2-6	TRBV25-1	NA	NA	CASRTGKLSGANVLTF	TGTGCCAGCCGAACGGGAAAACTCTCTGGGGCCAACGTCCTGACTTTC
TRBJ2-3	TRBV5-1	NA	NA	CASSLAGSVTQYF	TGCGCCAGCAGCTTGGCAGGCAGTGTCACGCAGTATTTT
TRBJ2-2	TRBV6-1	NA	TRBD1	CASTLDRVATGELFF	TGTGCCAGCACATTGGACAGGGTCGCCACCGGGGAGCTGTTTTTT
TRBJ2-6	TRBV27	once	TRBD2	CASSLGSGRSLGANVLTF	TGTGCCAGCAGTTTAGGTAGCGGGAGGTCCTTGGGGGCCAACGTCCTGACTTTC
TRBJ1-2	TRBV9	NA	NA	CASSPLDQGYGYTF	TGTGCCAGCAGCCCCCTCGATCAGGGGTATGGCTACACCTTC
TRBJ2-1	TRBV28	once	NA	CASSPESDSYNEQFF	TGTGCCAGCAGTCCCGAATCGGACAGTTACAATGAGCAGTTCTTC
TRBJ2-5	TRBV27	NA	NA	CASSTYGGRETQYF	TGTGCCAGCAGTACATATGGGGGTAGGGAGACCCAGTACTTC
TRBJ2-1	TRBV20-1	NA	NA	CSAIGYFEQFF	TGCAGTGCTATCGGGTATTTTGAGCAGTTCTTC
TRBJ2-5	TRBV30	NA	TRBD2	CAWSDLVPSGKAQYF	TGTGCCTGGTCAGATCTGGTACCGAGCGGGAAGGCCCAGTACTTC
TRBJ2-7	TRBV9	few	NA	CASSVDHGSEQYF	TGTGCCAGCAGCGTAGATCATGGATCCGAGCAGTACTTC
TRBJ2-7	TRBV5-1	NA	NA	CASSLMGGREYEQYF	TGCGCCAGCAGCTTGATGGGGGGAAGGGAATACGAGCAGTACTTC
TRBJ1-5	TRBV6-6	NA	TRBD1	CASSGKTGTNQPQHF	TGTGCCAGCAGTGGCAAGACAGGGACGAATCAGCCCCAGCATTTT
TRBJ2-5	TRBV30	once	NA	CAWSVLRRETQYF	TGTGCCTGGAGTGTATTGCGTCGGGAGACCCAGTACTTC
TRBJ2-1	TRBV28	NA	TRBD2	CASRSGLAGVHNEQFF	TGTGCCAGCAGATCGGGACTAGCGGGAGTACACAATGAGCAGTTCTTC
TRBJ2-1	TRBV7-2	NA	NA	CASSLRWNEQFF	TGTGCCAGCAGCTTACGCTGGAATGAGCAGTTCTTC
TRBJ2-7	TRBV28	NA	NA	CASSWLLMGYEQYF	TGTGCCAGCAGTTGGCTCCTCATGGGGTACGAGCAGTACTTC
TRBJ1-1	TRBV7-8	NA	NA	CASNVARENTEAFF	TGTGCCAGCAACGTCGCCCGAGAGAACACTGAAGCTTTCTTT
TRBJ2-6	TRBV6-5	few	NA	CASMDASSGANVLTF	TGTGCCAGCATGGACGCCTCCTCTGGGGCCAACGTCCTGACTTTC
TRBJ2-5	TRBV4-3	NA	NA	CASSRAGQAGETQYF	TGCGCCAGCAGCCGGGCCGGACAGGCGGGGGAGACCCAGTACTTC
TRBJ2-7	TRBV6-5	NA	TRBD1	CASSYSGQGGYEQYF	TGTGCCAGCAGTTACTCGGGACAGGGGGGCTACGAGCAGTACTTC
TRBJ1-2	TRBV28	once	NA	CASSFDRTPYGYTF	TGTGCCAGCAGTTTCGATCGAACCCCCTATGGCTACACCTTC
TRBJ1-2	TRBV7-2	NA	NA	CASSSWTVYGYTF	TGTGCCAGCAGCTCCTGGACAGTCTATGGCTACACCTTC
TRBJ2-1	TRBV4-3	NA	TRBD2	CASSQAGLAGYNEQFF	TGCGCCAGCAGCCAAGCCGGACTAGCAGGTTACAATGAGCAGTTCTTC
TRBJ1-6	TRBV29-1	NA	NA	CSVADGDNSPLHF	TGCAGCGTTGCCGATGGGGATAATTCACCCCTCCACTTT
TRBJ2-3	TRBV11-3	NA	NA	CASSLDQDTQYF	TGTGCCAGCAGCTTAGACCAAGATACGCAGTATTTT
TRBJ2-1	TRBV7-9	NA	NA	CASSFTGSSYNEQFF	TGTGCCAGCAGCTTTACGGGAAGCTCCTACAATGAGCAGTTCTTC
TRBJ2-5	TRBV12-5	NA	TRBD1	CASGLGEDRARQETQYF	TGTGCTAGTGGTTTGGGGGAGGACAGGGCGAGGCAAGAGACCCAGTACTTC
TRBJ2-3	TRBV4-1	few	NA	CASSQPGTQYF	TGCGCCAGCAGCCAGCCGGGTACGCAGTATTTT